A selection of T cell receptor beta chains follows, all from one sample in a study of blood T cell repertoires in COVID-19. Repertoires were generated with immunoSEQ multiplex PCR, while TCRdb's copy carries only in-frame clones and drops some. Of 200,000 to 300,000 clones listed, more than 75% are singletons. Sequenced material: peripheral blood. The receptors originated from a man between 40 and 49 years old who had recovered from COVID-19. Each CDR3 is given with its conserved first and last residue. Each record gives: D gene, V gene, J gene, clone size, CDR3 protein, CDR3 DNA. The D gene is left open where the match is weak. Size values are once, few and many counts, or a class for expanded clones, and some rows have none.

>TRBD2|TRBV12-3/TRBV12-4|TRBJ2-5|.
CASRLAEEETQYF
TGTGCCAGCAGACTAGCGGAAGAAGAGACCCAGTACTTC
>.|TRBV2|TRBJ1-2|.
CASSGNRVGNYGYTF
TGTGCCAGCAGTGGTAACAGGGTGGGCAACTATGGCTACACCTTC
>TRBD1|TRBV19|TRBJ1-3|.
CASSMQGAFSGNTIYF
TGTGCCAGTAGTATGCAGGGGGCTTTCTCTGGAAACACCATATATTTT
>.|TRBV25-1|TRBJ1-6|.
CASSGPFDSWGLSPLHF
TGTGCCAGCAGTGGCCCATTCGACAGCTGGGGTCTTTCACCCCTCCACTTT
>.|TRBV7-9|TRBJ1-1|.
CASNLGRTYTEAFF
TGTGCCAGCAACCTTGGACGGACATACACTGAAGCTTTCTTT
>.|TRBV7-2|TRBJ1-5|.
CASSLREGQPQHF
TGTGCCAGCAGCTTAAGGGAGGGACAGCCCCAGCATTTT
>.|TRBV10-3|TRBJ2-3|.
CAISELSLTDTQYF
TGTGCCATCAGTGAGTTATCTCTCACAGATACGCAGTATTTT
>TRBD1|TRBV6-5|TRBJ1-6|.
CASRKDRASPLHF
TGTGCCAGCAGAAAGGACAGGGCTTCACCCCTCCACTTT
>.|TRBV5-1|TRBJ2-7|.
CASSLTGAEQYF
TGCGCCAGCAGCCTGACAGGAGCCGAGCAGTACTTC
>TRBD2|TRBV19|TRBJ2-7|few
CASSILAGGRYEQYF
TGTGCCAGTAGTATCCTAGCGGGGGGTCGCTACGAGCAGTACTTC
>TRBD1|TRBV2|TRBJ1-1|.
CASSRGDRGFRTEAFF
TGTGCCAGCAGTCGCGGGGACAGGGGATTTCGCACTGAAGCTTTCTTT
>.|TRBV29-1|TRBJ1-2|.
CSVLPTANYGYTF
TGCAGCGTTCTCCCGACAGCTAACTATGGCTACACCTTC
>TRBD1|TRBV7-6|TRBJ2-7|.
CASSLRGQGTGEQYF
TGTGCCAGCAGCTTAAGGGGACAGGGGACGGGGGAGCAGTACTTC
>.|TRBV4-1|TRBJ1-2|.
CASSQGPGHYNYGYTF
TGCGCCAGCAGCCAAGGACCGGGACACTATAACTATGGCTACACCTTC
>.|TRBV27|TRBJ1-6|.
CASSFDTNSPLHF
TGTGCCAGCAGTTTCGACACTAATTCACCCCTCCACTTT
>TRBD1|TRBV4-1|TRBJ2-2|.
CASSRGTGWAGELFF
TGCGCCAGCAGCCGAGGGACAGGGTGGGCCGGGGAGCTGTTTTTT
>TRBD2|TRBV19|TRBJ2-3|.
CASSIGPGGRTDTQYF
TGTGCCAGTAGTATTGGCCCGGGGGGGCGGACAGATACGCAGTATTTT
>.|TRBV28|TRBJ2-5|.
CASSRRLIGETQYF
TGTGCCAGCAGCCGCCGACTGATCGGGGAGACCCAGTACTTC
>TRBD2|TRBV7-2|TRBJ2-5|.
CASSWRAGAWETQYF
TGTGCCAGCAGCTGGCGAGCGGGGGCGTGGGAGACCCAGTACTTC
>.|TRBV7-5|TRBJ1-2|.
CARSLRRRGNYGYTF
TGTGCCAGAAGCTTACGGAGGAGAGGGAACTATGGCTACACCTTC
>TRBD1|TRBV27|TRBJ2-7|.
CASGMFQGAYEQYF
TGTGCCAGCGGAATGTTTCAGGGGGCCTACGAGCAGTACTTC
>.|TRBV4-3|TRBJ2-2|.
CASSNGRGSGELFF
TGCGCCAGCAGCAACGGCAGGGGAAGCGGGGAGCTGTTTTTT
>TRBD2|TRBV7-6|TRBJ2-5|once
CASSSTPASLLAGKQETQYF
TGTGCCAGCAGCTCGACCCCCGCTTCCTTACTAGCGGGAAAGCAAGAGACCCAGTACTTC
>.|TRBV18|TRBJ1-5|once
CASSPGSNQPQHF
TGTGCCAGCTCTCCCGGTAGCAATCAGCCCCAGCATTTT
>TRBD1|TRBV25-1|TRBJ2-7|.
CASSARTGALPTEQYF
TGTGCCAGCAGTGCTCGGACAGGGGCGCTCCCTACGGAGCAGTACTTC
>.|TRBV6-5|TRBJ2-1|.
CASSQGVGGNEQFF
TGTGCCAGCAGTCAGGGGGTTGGAGGGAATGAGCAGTTCTTC
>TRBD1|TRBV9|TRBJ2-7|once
CASSVTVDRGVSAEQYF
TGTGCCAGCAGCGTAACCGTGGACAGGGGGGTATCGGCCGAGCAGTACTTC
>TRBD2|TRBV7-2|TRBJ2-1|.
CASSDGTSVYNEQFF
TGTGCCAGCAGCGATGGGACTAGCGTATACAATGAGCAGTTCTTC
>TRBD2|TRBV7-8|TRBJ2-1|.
CASSNRRTSGRGNEQFF
TGTGCCAGCAGTAACCGGAGGACTAGCGGGAGAGGCAATGAGCAGTTCTTC
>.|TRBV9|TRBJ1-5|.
CASSVGTDRGQPQHF
TGTGCCAGCAGCGTAGGGACAGACAGAGGACAGCCCCAGCATTTT
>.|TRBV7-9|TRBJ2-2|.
CASSHGLKNTGELFF
TGTGCCAGCAGCCATGGACTAAAGAACACCGGGGAGCTGTTTTTT
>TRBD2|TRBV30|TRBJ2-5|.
CAWSKVAGETQYF
TGTGCCTGGAGTAAGGTAGCGGGAGAGACCCAGTACTTC
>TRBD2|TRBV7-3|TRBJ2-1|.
CASSLSLASSYNEQFF
TGTGCCAGCAGCTTATCACTAGCGAGCTCCTACAATGAGCAGTTCTTC
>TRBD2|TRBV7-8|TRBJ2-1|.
CASSSRLAGGVNEQFF
TGTGCCAGCAGCTCTCGACTAGCGGGGGGGGTCAATGAGCAGTTCTTC
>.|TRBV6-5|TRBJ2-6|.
CASRIPGHNVLTF
TGTGCCAGCAGGATACCAGGGCACAACGTCCTGACTTTC
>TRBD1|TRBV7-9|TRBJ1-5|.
CASSGPGQGVGQPQHF
TGTGCCAGCAGCGGCCCGGGACAGGGGGTAGGACAGCCCCAGCATTTT
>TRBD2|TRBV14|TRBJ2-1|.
CASSQDASGGHYNEQFF
TGTGCCAGCAGCCAAGATGCTAGCGGGGGCCACTACAATGAGCAGTTCTTC
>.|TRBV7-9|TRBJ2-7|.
CASSAFGTSSYEQYF
TGTGCCAGCAGCGCTTTTGGAACTAGCTCCTACGAGCAGTACTTC
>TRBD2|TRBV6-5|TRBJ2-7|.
CASRASGGGEQYF
TGTGCCAGCAGGGCTAGCGGGGGAGGTGAGCAGTACTTC
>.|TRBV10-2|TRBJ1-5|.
CASSRAEGGGFQPQHF
TGCGCCAGCAGCCGAGCTGAGGGGGGGGGCTTTCAGCCCCAGCATTTT
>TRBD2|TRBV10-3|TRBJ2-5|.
CAISGTSGGARETQYF
TGTGCCATCAGCGGGACTAGCGGGGGGGCTAGGGAGACCCAGTACTTC